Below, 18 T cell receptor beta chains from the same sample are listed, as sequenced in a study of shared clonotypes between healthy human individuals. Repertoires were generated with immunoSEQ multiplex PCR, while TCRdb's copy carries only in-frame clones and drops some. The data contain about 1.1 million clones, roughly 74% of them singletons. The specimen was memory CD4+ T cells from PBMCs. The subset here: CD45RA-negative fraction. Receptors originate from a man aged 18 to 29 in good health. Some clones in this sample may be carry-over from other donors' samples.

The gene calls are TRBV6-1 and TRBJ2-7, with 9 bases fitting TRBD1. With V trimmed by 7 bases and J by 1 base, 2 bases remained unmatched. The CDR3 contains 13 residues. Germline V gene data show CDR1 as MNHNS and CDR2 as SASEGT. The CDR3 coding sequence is TGTGCCAGCAAGGGACAGGGATCCTACGAGCAGTACTTC. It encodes CASKGQGSYEQYF.

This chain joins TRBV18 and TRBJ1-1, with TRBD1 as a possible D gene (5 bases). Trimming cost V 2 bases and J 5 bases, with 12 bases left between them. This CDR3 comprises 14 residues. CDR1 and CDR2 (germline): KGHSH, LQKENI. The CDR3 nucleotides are TGTGCCAGCTCACCAGTAGCAGGGAAGACTGAAGCTTTCTTT. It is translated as CASSPVAGKTEAFF.

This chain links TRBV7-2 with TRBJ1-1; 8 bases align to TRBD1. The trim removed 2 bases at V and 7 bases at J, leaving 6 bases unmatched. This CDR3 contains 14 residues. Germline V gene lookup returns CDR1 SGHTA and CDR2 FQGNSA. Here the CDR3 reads CASSLKVGTGEAFF. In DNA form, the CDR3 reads TGTGCCAGCAGCTTAAAGGTGGGGACAGGTGAAGCTTTCTTT.

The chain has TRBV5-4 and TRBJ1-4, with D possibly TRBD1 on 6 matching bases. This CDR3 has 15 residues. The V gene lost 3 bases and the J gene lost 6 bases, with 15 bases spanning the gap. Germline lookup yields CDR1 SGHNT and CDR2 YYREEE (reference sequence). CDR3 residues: CASSSQGIGDEKLFF. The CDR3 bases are TGTGCCAGCAGCTCCCAGGGGATTGGGGATGAAAAACTGTTTTTT.

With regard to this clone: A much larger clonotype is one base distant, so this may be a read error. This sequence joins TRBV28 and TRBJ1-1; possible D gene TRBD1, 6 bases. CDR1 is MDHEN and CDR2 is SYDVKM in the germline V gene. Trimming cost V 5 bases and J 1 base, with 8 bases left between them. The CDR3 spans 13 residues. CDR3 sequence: CASSQQGNTEAFF. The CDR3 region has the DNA TGTGCCAGCAGTCAACAGGGGAACACTGAAGCTTTCTTT.

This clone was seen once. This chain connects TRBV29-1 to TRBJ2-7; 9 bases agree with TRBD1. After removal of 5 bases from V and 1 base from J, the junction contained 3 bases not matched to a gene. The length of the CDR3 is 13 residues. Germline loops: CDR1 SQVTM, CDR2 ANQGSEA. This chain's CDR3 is CSVTGQGSYEQYF. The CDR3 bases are TGCAGCGTTACGGGACAGGGTTCCTACGAGCAGTACTTC.

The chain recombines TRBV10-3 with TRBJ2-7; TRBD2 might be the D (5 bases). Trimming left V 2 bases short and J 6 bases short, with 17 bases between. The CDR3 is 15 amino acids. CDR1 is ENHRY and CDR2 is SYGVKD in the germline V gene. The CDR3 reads CAISEGASKTLEQYF. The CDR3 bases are TGTGCCATCAGTGAGGGCGCTAGCAAGACCCTCGAGCAGTACTTC.

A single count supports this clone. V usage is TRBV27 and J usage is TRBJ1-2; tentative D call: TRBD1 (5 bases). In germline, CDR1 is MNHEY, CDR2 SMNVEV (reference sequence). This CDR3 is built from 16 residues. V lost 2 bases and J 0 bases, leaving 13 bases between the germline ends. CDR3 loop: CASSLKRGGANYGYTF. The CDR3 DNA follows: TGTGCCAGCAGTTTAAAGAGGGGTGGGGCTAACTATGGCTACACCTTC.

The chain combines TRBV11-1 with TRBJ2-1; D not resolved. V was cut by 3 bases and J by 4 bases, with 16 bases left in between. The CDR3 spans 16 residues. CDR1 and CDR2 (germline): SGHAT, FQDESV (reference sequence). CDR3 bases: TGTGCCAGCAGCTTGTCGGCGAACGCAAATTACAATGAGCAGTTCTTC. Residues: CASSLSANANYNEQFF.

This CDR3 is CASQGAGYQPQHF. The CDR3 DNA is TGTGCCAGCCAGGGGGCAGGGTATCAGCCCCAGCATTTT. J is TRBJ1-5 and V is TRBV6-1; the match to TRBD1 covers 8 bases. This CDR3 has 13 amino acids. Germline V gene data show CDR1 as MNHNS and CDR2 as SASEGT. The junction had 5 bases not matched to a gene; V was cut back by 8 bases and J by 5 bases.

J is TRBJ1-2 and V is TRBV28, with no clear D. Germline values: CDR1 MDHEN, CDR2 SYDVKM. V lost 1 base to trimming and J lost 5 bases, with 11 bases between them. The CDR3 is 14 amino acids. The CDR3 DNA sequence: TGTGCCAGCAGTTTATTTGGGAGGCTTTATGGCTACACCTTC. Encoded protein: CASSLFGRLYGYTF.

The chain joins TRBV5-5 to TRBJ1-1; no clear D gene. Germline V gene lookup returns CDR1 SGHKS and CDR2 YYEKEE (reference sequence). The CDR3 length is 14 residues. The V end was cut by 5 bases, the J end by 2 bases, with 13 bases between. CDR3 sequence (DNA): TGTGCCAGCAGGGGCACCCGAGCTAACACTGAAGCTTTCTTT. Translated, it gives CASRGTRANTEAFF. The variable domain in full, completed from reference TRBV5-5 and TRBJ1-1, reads DAGVTQSPTHLIKTRGQQVTLRCSPISGHKSVSWYQQVLGQGPQFIFQYYEKEERGRGNFPDRFSARQFPNYSSELNVNALLLGDSALYLCASRGTRANTEAFFGQGTRLTVV.

The CDR3 loop reads CASSSAGLYEQYF. CDR3 bases: TGTGCCAGCAGTTCGGCAGGCCTCTACGAGCAGTACTTC. The chain uses TRBV6-5 and TRBJ2-7; D remains ambiguous. Looked up from germline, CDR1 is MNHEY and CDR2 is SVGAGI. CDR3 length equals 13 residues. The V end lost 4 bases, the J end lost 3 bases, and 10 bases lay between the germline ends.

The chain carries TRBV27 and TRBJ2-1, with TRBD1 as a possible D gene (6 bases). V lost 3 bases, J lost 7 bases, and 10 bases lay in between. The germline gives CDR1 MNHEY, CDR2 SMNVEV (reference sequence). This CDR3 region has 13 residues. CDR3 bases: TGTGCCAGCAGTTTGCAGGGGTCGAATGAGCAGTTCTTC. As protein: CASSLQGSNEQFF.

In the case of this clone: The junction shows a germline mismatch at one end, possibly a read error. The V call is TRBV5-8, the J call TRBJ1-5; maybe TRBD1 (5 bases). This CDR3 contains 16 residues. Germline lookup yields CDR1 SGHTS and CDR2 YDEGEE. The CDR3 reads CASTLARQGRHQPQHF. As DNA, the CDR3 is TGTGCCAGCACCTTGGCGCGGCAGGGCCGGCATCAGCCCCAGCATTTT.

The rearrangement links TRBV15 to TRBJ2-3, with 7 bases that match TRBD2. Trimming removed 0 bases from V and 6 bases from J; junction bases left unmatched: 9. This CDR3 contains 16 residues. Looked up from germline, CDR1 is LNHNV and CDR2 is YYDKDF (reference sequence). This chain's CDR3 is CATSRDLGFGGDTQYF. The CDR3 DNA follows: TGTGCCACCAGCAGAGATCTGGGGTTCGGGGGGGATACGCAGTATTTT.

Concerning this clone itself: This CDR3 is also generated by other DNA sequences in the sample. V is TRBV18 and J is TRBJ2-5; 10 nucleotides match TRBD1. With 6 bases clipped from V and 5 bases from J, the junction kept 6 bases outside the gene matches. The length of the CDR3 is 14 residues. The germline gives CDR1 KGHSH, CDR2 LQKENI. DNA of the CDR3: TGTGCCAGCTCCCTAAGGACAGGGGGGGAGACCCAGTACTTC. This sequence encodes CASSLRTGGETQYF.

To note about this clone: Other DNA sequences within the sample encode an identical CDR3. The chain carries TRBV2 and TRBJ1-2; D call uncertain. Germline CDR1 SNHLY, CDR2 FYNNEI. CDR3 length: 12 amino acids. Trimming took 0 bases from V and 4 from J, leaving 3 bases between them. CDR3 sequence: CASSEATYGYTF. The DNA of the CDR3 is TGTGCCAGCAGTGAAGCCACCTATGGCTACACCTTC.